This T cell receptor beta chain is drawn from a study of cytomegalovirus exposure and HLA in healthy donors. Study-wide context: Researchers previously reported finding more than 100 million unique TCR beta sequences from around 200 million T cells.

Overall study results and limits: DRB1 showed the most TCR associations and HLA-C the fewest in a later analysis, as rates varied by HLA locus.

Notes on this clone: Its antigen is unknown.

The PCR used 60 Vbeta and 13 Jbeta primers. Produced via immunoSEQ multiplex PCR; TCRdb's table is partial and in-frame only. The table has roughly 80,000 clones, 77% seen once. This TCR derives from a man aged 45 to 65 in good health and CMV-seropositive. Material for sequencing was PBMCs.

CDR3 in amino acids: CASSLSGTGHYGYTF. CDR3 DNA sequence: TGTGCCAGTAGTCTCTCCGGGACAGGGCACTATGGCTACACCTTC. V gene TRBV19 combines with J gene TRBJ1-2; 9 positions match TRBD1. The germline V gene encodes CDR1 LNHDA and CDR2 SQIVND (reference sequence). V shed 5 bases and J 3 bases; nucleotides not matched to a gene: 7. This CDR3 spans 15 amino acids.